These T cell receptor beta chains were read from a single sample in a study of blood T cell repertoires in COVID-19. TCRdb's copy holds only in-frame clones and misses some; the assay was immunoSEQ multiplex PCR. The sample has around 180,000 clones; 88% are singletons. Sequencing was done on a sample of peripheral blood. Receptor source: a woman aged 30 to 39 with acute or convalescent COVID-19. Both conserved end residues are part of each CDR3.

v_call: TRBV18; j_call: TRBJ2-1; cdr3_aa: CASSLRGRENEQFF
v_call: TRBV29-1; j_call: TRBJ2-1; cdr3_aa: CSVGGAYNEQFF
v_call: TRBV28; j_call: TRBJ2-5; cdr3_aa: CASRASGKETQYF
v_call: TRBV2; j_call: TRBJ1-1; cdr3_aa: CASSEGGDEAFF
v_call: TRBV11-3; j_call: TRBJ2-7; cdr3_aa: CASSLASYEQYF
v_call: TRBV10-1; j_call: TRBJ1-6; cdr3_aa: CASRKGSGTLGDSPLHF
v_call: TRBV14; j_call: TRBJ2-3; cdr3_aa: CASSQFLGNTDTQYF
v_call: TRBV7-2; j_call: TRBJ1-5; cdr3_aa: CASSLRGQGYQPQHF
v_call: TRBV5-1; j_call: TRBJ1-6; cdr3_aa: CASSLGQYNSPLHF
v_call: TRBV9; j_call: TRBJ2-2; cdr3_aa: CASSVGATANTGELFF
v_call: TRBV12-3/TRBV12-4; j_call: TRBJ1-2; cdr3_aa: CASSRGRGLGYTF
v_call: TRBV14; j_call: TRBJ2-1; cdr3_aa: CAVNHGSSLNEQFF
v_call: TRBV5-1; j_call: TRBJ2-7; cdr3_aa: CASSFKGGYEQYF
v_call: TRBV18; j_call: TRBJ2-1; cdr3_aa: CASSAGLAGAGEQFF
v_call: TRBV20-1; j_call: TRBJ1-6; cdr3_aa: CSARPDSPLHF
v_call: TRBV18; j_call: TRBJ1-1; cdr3_aa: CASSRSSTDGGEAFF
v_call: TRBV5-1; j_call: TRBJ2-7; cdr3_aa: CASSMDSLSYEQYF
v_call: TRBV11-2; j_call: TRBJ2-5; cdr3_aa: CASSLLQETQYF
v_call: TRBV5-1; j_call: TRBJ1-1; cdr3_aa: CASSSVPNTEAFF
v_call: TRBV6-5; j_call: TRBJ2-7; cdr3_aa: CATQESGVYEQYF
v_call: TRBV7-2; j_call: TRBJ2-7; cdr3_aa: CASRQTGGNYEQYF
v_call: TRBV2; j_call: TRBJ1-1; cdr3_aa: CASNPGQFTEAFF
v_call: TRBV9; j_call: TRBJ2-1; cdr3_aa: CASQPTYSGTYNEQFF
v_call: TRBV3-1/TRBV3-2; j_call: TRBJ2-3; cdr3_aa: CASSPPGAGGDTQYF
v_call: TRBV10-3; j_call: TRBJ1-3; cdr3_aa: CAISEMTGGNTIYF
v_call: TRBV29-1; j_call: TRBJ1-1; cdr3_aa: CSVRQVAEAFF
v_call: TRBV5-1; j_call: TRBJ2-7; cdr3_aa: CASSFTGYNDEQYF
v_call: TRBV7-9; j_call: TRBJ2-2; cdr3_aa: CASSLASGELFF
v_call: TRBV5-1; j_call: TRBJ2-7; cdr3_aa: CASSFEIHYEQYF
v_call: TRBV24-1; j_call: TRBJ1-1; cdr3_aa: CATSEGQGRSPEAFF
v_call: TRBV10-2; j_call: TRBJ1-2; cdr3_aa: CASSQQANYGYTF
v_call: TRBV3-1/TRBV3-2; j_call: TRBJ2-1; cdr3_aa: CASSLRTSGKDEQFF
v_call: TRBV12-3/TRBV12-4; j_call: TRBJ1-6; cdr3_aa: CASSLGRDSPLHF
v_call: TRBV9; j_call: TRBJ1-3; cdr3_aa: CASSVGAGSSGNTIYF
v_call: TRBV6-5; j_call: TRBJ1-2; cdr3_aa: CASSSRESYYGYTF
v_call: TRBV14; j_call: TRBJ1-2; cdr3_aa: CASSQGGNDYGYTF
v_call: TRBV5-1; j_call: TRBJ2-1; cdr3_aa: CASSSGTLYNEQFF
v_call: TRBV12-2; j_call: TRBJ1-1; cdr3_aa: CASRLKGQNLTEAFF
v_call: TRBV30; j_call: TRBJ1-6; cdr3_aa: CAWTSSYNSPLHF
v_call: TRBV29-1; j_call: TRBJ1-1; cdr3_aa: CSVLPNTEAFF
v_call: TRBV6-5; j_call: TRBJ2-1; cdr3_aa: CASTRVFDSGRAEFF
v_call: TRBV2; j_call: TRBJ2-3; cdr3_aa: CASSEARDFGATQYF
v_call: TRBV4-1; j_call: TRBJ2-6; cdr3_aa: CASSQDTGGAGSGANVLTF
v_call: TRBV28; j_call: TRBJ1-2; cdr3_aa: CAAHHQGLGYTF
v_call: TRBV5-4; j_call: TRBJ2-5; cdr3_aa: CASSPTGKGSETQYF
v_call: TRBV2; j_call: TRBJ2-1; cdr3_aa: CASSEWGRGEQFF
v_call: TRBV20-1; j_call: TRBJ2-3; cdr3_aa: CSARERDTQYF
v_call: TRBV2; j_call: TRBJ1-6; cdr3_aa: CASSPRTGHGSPLHF
v_call: TRBV20-1; j_call: TRBJ2-3; cdr3_aa: CSASWAPGRTDTQYF
v_call: TRBV28; j_call: TRBJ2-1; cdr3_aa: CASSLGGENNEQFF
v_call: TRBV6-5; j_call: TRBJ1-5; cdr3_aa: CASSHPGFPQHF